The 30 T cell receptor beta chains below were found in one sample sequenced in a study of blood T cell repertoires in COVID-19. Profiled with immunoSEQ multiplex PCR; TCRdb holds only in-frame clones, not every one. The sample has around 170,000 clones, around 80% seen once; the top ten hold roughly 8%. Sequences were obtained from PBMCs or T cells enriched from blood (not recorded which). These receptors all stem from a woman between 45 and 60 years old who had recovered from COVID-19.

The chain has TRBV7-9 and TRBJ2-7; a weak D match, TRBD1 (6 bases). The length of the CDR3 is 15 residues. CDR1 and CDR2 (germline): SEHNR, FQNEAQ (reference sequence). V lost 0 bases and J lost 0, with 9 bases in between. The CDR3: CASSLAGTTSYEQYF. The CDR3 DNA is TGTGCCAGCAGCTTAGCCGGGACAACCTCCTACGAGCAGTACTTC.

The chain uses TRBV10-3 and TRBJ1-1; TRBD1 is a possible D gene (5 bases). Trimming shortened V by 6 bases and J by 4 bases, and 15 bases separated the two germline ends. CDR1 and CDR2 from the germline V gene are ENHRY and SYGVKD. There are 14 residues in the CDR3. CDR3 nucleotide sequence: TGTGCCATCAGCCCAGGTGGTAGGGGCACTGAAGCTTTCTTT. Protein product: CAISPGGRGTEAFF.

The chain employs TRBV2 and TRBJ2-3; 13 nucleotides agree with TRBD2. Germline V lookup: CDR1 SNHLY, CDR2 FYNNEI. CDR3 length equals 16 residues. Trimming took 6 bases from V and 5 from J; bases not matched to a gene: 8. The DNA of the CDR3 is TGTGCCAGCAGACGTACTAGCGGGAGGGCCGGAGATACGCAGTATTTT. Amino acid sequence: CASRRTSGRAGDTQYF.

The chain couples TRBV12-3 or TRBV12-4 to TRBJ1-2; a possible D gene is TRBD1 (5 bases). The V end was cut by 4 bases, the J end by 3 bases, with 9 bases between. The CDR3 sequence is 13 residues long. In nucleotides, the CDR3 is TGTGCCAGCAGTTCAGGGCCGGACTATGGCTACACCTTC. Its translation: CASSSGPDYGYTF.

This chain uses TRBV2 with TRBJ2-4, with TRBD1 matching 10 bases. The trim removed 6 bases at V and 5 bases at J, leaving 7 bases unmatched. This CDR3 comprises 15 residues. The germline V gene has CDR1 SNHLY and CDR2 FYNNEI. The CDR3 nucleotides are TGTGCCAGCAGACGTACCGGGACAGGGGAAAACATTCAGTACTTC. Translation gives CASRRTGTGENIQYF.

The chain links TRBV2 to TRBJ2-2; D gene uncertain. The CDR3 covers 13 residues. V gave up 6 bases and J gave up 3 bases, with 8 bases separating them. Germline CDR1 SNHLY, CDR2 FYNNEI. In DNA form, the CDR3 reads TGTGCCAGCAGCCGTACAGACACCGGGGAGCTGTTTTTT. This translates into CASSRTDTGELFF. Full variable domain (missing parts from reference TRBV2 and TRBJ2-2): EPEVTQTPSHQVTQMGQEVILRCVPISNHLYFYWYRQILGQKVEFLVSFYNNEISEKSEIFDDQFSVERPDGSNFTLKIRSTKLEDSAMYFCASSRTDTGELFFGEGSRLTVL.

This clone was seen once. The chain has TRBV27 and TRBJ1-1, with TRBD1 identical over 8 bases. Germline CDR1 reads MNHEY; CDR2 reads SMNVEV (reference sequence). With 6 bases clipped from V and 4 bases from J, the junction kept 4 bases outside the gene matches. CDR3 size: 13 residues. DNA of the CDR3: TGTGCCAGCAGAGGACAGGGTACCACTGAAGCTTTCTTT. Translating gives CASRGQGTTEAFF.

V is TRBV7-2 and J is TRBJ2-7, with a tentative D call TRBD2 (5 bases). The length of the CDR3 is 15 residues. Germline CDR1 reads SGHTA; CDR2 reads FQGNSA. The V gene lost 1 base and the J gene lost 2 bases, with 12 bases spanning the gap. The CDR3 DNA sequence: TGTGCCAGCAGCTTAGATGGAGGACGGGCCTACGAGCAGTACTTC. This codes for CASSLDGGRAYEQYF.

This chain uses TRBV28 with TRBJ2-3; D is unclear. This CDR3 region has 15 residues. Germline CDR1 and CDR2: MDHEN and SYDVKM. With 8 bases removed from V and 0 bases from J, the gap between germline ends came to 15 bases. The CDR3 loop is CASRVDHPSTDTQYF. The CDR3 DNA sequence: TGTGCCAGCCGGGTTGACCACCCTAGCACAGATACGCAGTATTTT.

This chain connects TRBV12-3 or TRBV12-4 to TRBJ1-2; maybe TRBD1 (5 bases). The CDR3 is made up of 13 amino acids. Trimming stripped 3 bases from V and 7 bases from J, with 12 bases between. This chain's CDR3 is CASSLGLGGGYTF. CDR3 nucleotide sequence: TGTGCCAGCAGTTTGGGTTTGGGGGGTGGCTACACCTTC.

The rearrangement uses TRBV7-2 and TRBJ1-1; TRBD1 might be the D (5 bases). Germline CDR1 SGHTA, CDR2 FQGNSA. CDR3 length equals 14 residues. The V and J ends lost 1 base and 6 bases respectively, with 12 bases between them. CDR3 nucleotide sequence: TGTGCCAGCAGCTTAGGGCGACAGCGATCTGAAGCTTTCTTT. Protein: CASSLGRQRSEAFF.

The gene calls are TRBV4-2 and TRBJ2-2; 15 bases are a match to TRBD2. Germline V gene sequence: CDR1 LGHNA, CDR2 YNFKEQ. V lost 6 bases, J lost 5 bases, and 7 bases stayed unmatched. The CDR3 sequence is 17 residues long. The CDR3 loop is CASRGTSGRKPTGELFF. For the CDR3, the DNA is TGTGCCAGCAGAGGGACTAGCGGGAGGAAGCCAACCGGGGAGCTGTTTTTT.

This clone was seen a few times. The V gene is TRBV5-8, the J gene TRBJ1-3, with D possibly TRBD1 on 6 matching bases. Trimming pared 5 bases from V and 2 bases from J, leaving 11 bases between. The CDR3 length is 14 residues. Germline CDR1 SGHTS, CDR2 YDEGEE. The CDR3, as DNA: TGTGCCAGCAGTTACAGGGTAACTGGAAACACCATATATTTT. Amino acid sequence: CASSYRVTGNTIYF.

This clone has only a few counts. This chain connects TRBV18 to TRBJ2-7, with 8 nucleotides matching TRBD1. The CDR3 has 14 amino acids. The J segment lost 6 bases and the V segment lost 3 bases, leaving 7 bases of the junction unmatched. CDR1 and CDR2 (germline): KGHSH, LQKENI. As DNA, the CDR3 is TGTGCCAGCTCACCTCGGACAGGGTTGAGCGAGCAGTACTTC. It yields the protein CASSPRTGLSEQYF. The full variable domain, with the rest looked up from reference TRBV18 and TRBJ2-7, is NAGVMQNPRHLVRRRGQEARLRCSPMKGHSHVYWYRQLPEEGLKFMVYLQKENIIDESGMPKERFSAEFPKEGPSILRIQQVVRGDSAAYFCASSPRTGLSEQYFGPGTRLTVT.

This sequence joins TRBV18 and TRBJ2-3; D gene uncertain. Germline CDR1 KGHSH, CDR2 LQKENI. The V end lost 6 bases, the J end lost 2 bases, and 3 bases lay between the germline ends. The CDR3 is 11 residues long. This chain's CDR3 is CASSLTDTQYF. For the CDR3, the DNA is TGTGCCAGCTCCCTCACAGATACGCAGTATTTT.

The rearrangement uses TRBV10-3 and TRBJ1-5; tentative D call: TRBD1 (6 bases). V lost 4 bases and J 5 bases, leaving 15 bases between the germline ends. The CDR3 runs 15 residues. The germline gives CDR1 ENHRY, CDR2 SYGVKD. The CDR3 region is CAISVDGQLYQPQHF. The CDR3 bases are TGTGCCATCAGTGTGGACGGACAGCTCTATCAGCCCCAGCATTTT.

The chain has TRBV2 and TRBJ2-1; maybe TRBD2 (5 bases). Trimming stripped 7 bases from V and 5 bases from J, with 12 bases between. The germline V gene encodes CDR1 SNHLY and CDR2 FYNNEI. This CDR3 has 13 amino acids. Here the CDR3 reads CASNPSMNNEQFF. As DNA, the CDR3 is TGTGCCAGCAACCCTAGCATGAACAATGAGCAGTTCTTC.

This chain connects TRBV7-2 to TRBJ2-2, with D possibly being TRBD2 (5 bases). The ends were cut back, 7 bases at V and 3 bases at J, with 21 bases in the middle. This CDR3 region has 17 residues. The germline gives CDR1 SGHTA, CDR2 FQGNSA. This chain's CDR3 is CASILTTRRAYTGELFF. DNA of the CDR3: TGTGCCAGCATCCTGACAACTAGGCGGGCCTACACCGGGGAGCTGTTTTTT.

V usage is TRBV6-5 and J usage is TRBJ2-1, with 14 bases identical to TRBD2. The CDR3 length is 14 residues. Germline V lookup: CDR1 MNHEY, CDR2 SVGAGI. V dropped 11 bases and J dropped 4; count of bases not matched to a gene: 4. CDR3 amino acids: CAGTSGGPYNEQFF. In nucleotides, the CDR3 is TGTGCCGGGACTAGCGGGGGACCTTACAATGAGCAGTTCTTC.

This rearrangement joins TRBV5-6 to TRBJ1-1; D uncertain. The germline V gene encodes CDR1 SGHDT and CDR2 YYEEEE. The CDR3 extends over 12 amino acids. Trimming left V 0 bases short and J 8 bases short, with 8 bases between. The chain's CDR3 is CASSLGPSEAFF. CDR3 nucleotide sequence: TGTGCCAGCAGCTTGGGGCCATCGGAAGCTTTCTTT.

The J gene is TRBJ1-3, the V gene TRBV19; D perhaps matches TRBD1 (5 bases). The CDR3 covers 14 residues. V was clipped by 6 bases and J by 3 bases, with 12 bases between them. CDR1 LNHDA and CDR2 SQIVND come from the germline V gene (reference sequence). CDR3 nucleotides: TGTGCCAGTAGCCCCGGGGGGAATGGAAACACCATATATTTT. Encoded protein: CASSPGGNGNTIYF. Together with reference TRBV19 and TRBJ1-3, the CDR3 gives the full variable domain: DGGITQSPKYLFRKEGQNVTLSCEQNLNHDAMYWYRQDPGQGLRLIYYSQIVNDFQKGDIAEGYSVSREKKESFPLTVTSAQKNPTAFYLCASSPGGNGNTIYFGEGSWLTVV.

This clone was recorded only once. The rearrangement joins TRBV27 to TRBJ2-1; TRBD1 matches 8 bases. V gave up 1 base and J gave up 3 bases; unmatched junction bases: 11. The CDR3 has 18 amino acids. CDR1 and CDR2 (germline): MNHEY, SMNVEV (reference sequence). The CDR3 loop reads CASSLFPGGTGYYNEQFF. Written as DNA, the CDR3 is TGTGCCAGCAGTTTATTCCCCGGCGGGACAGGATACTACAATGAGCAGTTCTTC.

The chain combines TRBV7-9 with TRBJ2-1, with 8 bases identical to TRBD1. There are 14 residues in the CDR3. From germline, CDR1 is SEHNR and CDR2 FQNEAQ (reference sequence). With 5 bases clipped from V and 4 bases from J, the junction kept 4 bases outside the gene matches. CDR3 in DNA: TGTGCCAGCAGCATCACAGGGGGGTACAATGAGCAGTTCTTC. Protein sequence: CASSITGGYNEQFF.

CDR3 in amino acids: CASSGWDSDDEKLFF. In DNA, the CDR3 is TGTGCCAGCAGCGGCTGGGACTCCGATGATGAAAAACTGTTTTTT. The chain recombines TRBV21-1 with TRBJ1-4. TRBV21-1 is a recognized pseudogene. CDR3 length equals 15 residues.

V and J are TRBV7-2 and TRBJ2-7; TRBD1 is a possible D gene (8 bases). V lost 5 bases and J lost 3, with 20 bases in between. The CDR3 has 16 amino acids. Germline V gene sequence: CDR1 SGHTA, CDR2 FQGNSA. The CDR3 DNA sequence: TGTGCCAGCAGCCTCGATACCACAGGGGGGGTCTACGAGCAGTACTTC. It translates to CASSLDTTGGVYEQYF.

CDR3 bases: TGTGCCAGCAGTTTTCACAGAAACGATCAGCCCCAGCATTTT. This translates into CASSFHRNDQPQHF. This sequence joins TRBV27 and TRBJ1-5; D uncertain. The germline gives CDR1 MNHEY, CDR2 SMNVEV (reference sequence). V was pared by 3 bases and J by 5 bases, with 11 bases between. The CDR3 sequence is 14 residues long.

This rearrangement joins TRBV4-3 to TRBJ1-5, with a weak D call TRBD1 (6 bases). Trimming took off 0 bases at V and 9 bases at J, with 15 bases between the two ends. Germline CDR1 and CDR2: LGHNA and YSLEER. This CDR3 region has 15 residues. The CDR3 DNA sequence: TGCGCCAGCAGCCAAGAGACAGGTTTTGGGTTGCCCCAGCATTTT. As protein: CASSQETGFGLPQHF.

The table lists this clone with a count of one. The V and J genes are TRBV3-1 (or the pseudogene TRBV3-2) and TRBJ1-3; 8 bases align to TRBD1. The CDR3 totals 16 residues. V shed 0 bases, J shed 3 bases, and the junction held 4 bases outside the gene matches. Germline V gene sequence: CDR1 LGHDT, CDR2 YNNKEL (reference sequence). This CDR3 reads CASSQERTGYGNTIYF. Here the CDR3 DNA reads TGTGCCAGCAGCCAAGAGAGGACAGGGTATGGAAACACCATATATTTT.

This sequence joins TRBV29-1 and TRBJ2-7, with a tentative D call TRBD2 (6 bases). The CDR3 is 15 residues long. CDR1 is SQVTM and CDR2 is ANQGSEA in the germline V gene. Trimming removed 1 base from V and 3 bases from J, with 16 bases in between. The CDR3 DNA follows: TGCAGCGTTGAAGGGACCCAGGGAGGATACTACGAGCAGTACTTC. Translation gives CSVEGTQGGYYEQYF.

The chain carries TRBV11-2 and TRBJ1-2; unclear D gene. From germline, CDR1 is SGHAT and CDR2 FQNNGV. The CDR3 contains 12 residues. V lost 4 bases and J 6 bases, leaving 9 bases between the germline ends. CDR3 nucleotide sequence: TGTGCCAGCAGCTATTTGGGCAATGGCTACACCTTC. It translates to CASSYLGNGYTF.